This TCR beta chain was captured by sequencing in a study of blood T cell repertoires in COVID-19 (dated by TCRdb to 2019 to 2021). Regarding the research as a whole: Collaborator samples came from the United States, Italy and Spain and covered acute and convalescent phases of COVID-19. The material from the prospective study consisted of cDNA or gDNA derived from T cells, B-cell-depleted T cells, or PBMCs. Deeply sampled blood TCRbeta repertoires from subjects exposed to, actively infected with, or recovered from COVID-19 were included in the dataset. The repertoires were released in a freely available public database intended as a resource for research on the immune response to SARS-CoV-2. The samples were drawn from the first 160 participants of the ongoing ImmuneRACE study and from about 1,200 subjects provided by 6 global collaborators. A de-identified subject ID, COVID-19 status, age in years and sex were almost always included in the sample metadata. Where available, HLA class I and class II types were obtained from metadata supplied by the sample provider rather than from assay-based typing.

In regard to this clone: Its cognate antigen has yet to be identified. No base-level quality is on record; no much larger clone is a single base apart.

Germline trimming: 4 bases from V, 6 bases from J; junction bases outside gene matches: 2. The CDR3 covers 12 residues, taking in both the cysteine and the phenylalanine. Kept here is only the CDR3 DNA, which spans 36 bases and is read in frame from base 1. Reading the germline V gene gives CDR1 SGHRS and CDR2 YFSETQ. TCRbeta CDR3 regions were amplified from genomic DNA by means of the immunoSEQ Assay, a bias-controlled multiplex PCR. For the original study's pipeline: The number of nucleated cells in each sample was estimated by amplification of reference gene primers within the assay. To quantify the absolute abundance of each unique TCRbeta CDR3 rearrangement, sequence reads were collapsed and filtered. Productive Simpson clonality was computed per sample as the square root of Simpson's diversity index over productive rearrangements. TCRdb took this table from immuneACCESS and kept in-frame rearrangements with V and J called. Such tables lack part of the clones; where checked against another copy, unresolved V genes explain under half of the gap, and the rest is unexplained. The V and J calls and clone size come from that table; D and trimming were worked out from the DNA. The sample table holds 200,000 to 300,000 clones, of which approximately 84% were seen once. The leading ten clones occupy approximately 9% of the sample.

Collaborating institutions collected whole blood in K2EDTA tubes following their own protocols. Collaborator samples were shipped for TCRbeta analysis as frozen whole blood, isolated PBMCs, or DNA extracted from either sample type. The paper's findings and limits, for the study overall: How much clinical and demographic metadata was included differed by source and by participant, and the metadata was provided uncurated.

The chain is made from TRBV5-1 and TRBJ2-7; 9 bases in between match TRBD1. The TCR was taken from a human donor in a cohort sampled during active COVID-19. Sequencing was performed on peripheral blood. At the DNA level, the sequence is TGCGCCAGCAGCCAGGGACAGGGCGAGCAGTACTTC. This is translated as CASSQGQGEQYF.